The 32 T cell receptor beta chains below all came from one sample that was sequenced in a study of cytomegalovirus exposure and HLA in healthy donors. Use of 60 Vbeta and 13 Jbeta primers characterized the PCR. Clones were read by immunoSEQ multiplex PCR, and TCRdb kept only the in-frame ones, dropping some. Counted here are about 59,000 clones, about 81% occurring once; the ten biggest clones make up 6.8%. Sample: PBMCs. These receptors were taken from a man aged 25-40 years in good health and CMV-seropositive.

The chain carries TRBV4-3 and TRBJ2-5; weak D call: TRBD1 (5 bases). The assigned J gene may be wrong: the sequence end matches TRBJ2-7 better. Germline CDR1 is LGHNA and CDR2 is YSLEER. This CDR3 region has 16 residues. The CDR3 DNA reads as TGCGCCAGCAGCCAAGTTCTGACAGAGTCCTCCTACGAGCAGTACTTC. It translates to CASSQVLTESSYEQYF.

The gene calls are TRBV7-6 and TRBJ2-1; possibly TRBD1 for D (6 bases). The V gene lost 3 bases and the J gene lost 4 bases, with 13 bases spanning the gap. The CDR3 is 15 amino acids. The germline V gene has CDR1 SGHVS and CDR2 FNYEAQ. The CDR3 DNA follows: TGTGCCAGCAGCTTGGTGGGGACACAGTACAATGAGCAGTTCTTC. Encoded protein: CASSLVGTQYNEQFF.

The chain has TRBV10-3 and TRBJ1-3, with D perhaps TRBD1 (6 bases). Per the germline V gene, CDR1 is ENHRY and CDR2 is SYGVKD. V lost 6 bases and J 6 bases, leaving 15 bases between the germline ends. The CDR3 is 14 residues long. CDR3 amino acids: CAIRRQESENTIYF. The CDR3 bases are TGTGCCATCAGGCGACAGGAATCGGAAAACACCATATATTTT.

The genes are TRBV27 and TRBJ2-2, with D maybe TRBD1 (6 bases). There are 16 residues in the CDR3. In germline, CDR1 is MNHEY, CDR2 SMNVEV (reference sequence). The V end was cut by 2 bases, the J end by 4 bases, with 14 bases between. CDR3 region: CASSLKVNRVTGELFF. For the CDR3, the DNA is TGTGCCAGCAGTTTAAAGGTGAACAGGGTCACCGGGGAGCTGTTTTTT.

This chain uses TRBV5-5 with TRBJ2-5; TRBD2 might be the D (6 bases). CDR1 is SGHKS, CDR2 YYEKEE, per germline (reference sequence). The CDR3 is 13 residues long. The V end was cut by 3 bases, the J end by 7 bases, with 13 bases between. The CDR3 DNA reads as TGTGCCAGCAGCTCTGACTTGGGAGGGACCCAGTACTTC. Encoded protein: CASSSDLGGTQYF. The full variable domain, completed using reference TRBV5-5 and TRBJ2-5, is DAGVTQSPTHLIKTRGQQVTLRCSPISGHKSVSWYQQVLGQGPQFIFQYYEKEERGRGNFPDRFSARQFPNYSSELNVNALLLGDSALYLCASSSDLGGTQYFGPGTRLLVL.

Here the CDR3 DNA reads TGTGCCAGCAGTGGACAGGGGATAGAGACCCAGTACTTC. Translated, it gives CASSGQGIETQYF. The chain combines TRBV6-1 with TRBJ2-5; 8 nucleotides line up with TRBD1. Germline lookup yields CDR1 MNHNS and CDR2 SASEGT. V trimming: 4 bases; J trimming: 4 bases; junction bases outside the gene matches: 2. This CDR3 contains 13 residues.

The CDR3 sequence: CATSPGQGLFSNQPQHF. Written as DNA, the CDR3 is TGTGCCACCTCGCCGGGACAGGGGCTATTTAGCAATCAGCCCCAGCATTTT. The V call is TRBV15, the J call TRBJ1-5; 10 nucleotides align to TRBD1. The V and J ends lost 8 bases and 0 bases, in that order; junction bases with no gene match: 10. The germline CDR1 and CDR2 sequences are LNHNV and YYDKDF (reference sequence). This CDR3 has 17 amino acids.

The chain carries TRBV27 and TRBJ1-6; tentative D call: TRBD1 (6 bases). Germline CDR1 reads MNHEY; CDR2 reads SMNVEV (reference sequence). The CDR3 totals 14 residues. Trimming removed 5 bases from V and 8 bases from J, with 13 bases in between. The CDR3 DNA sequence: TGTGCCAGCAGTCCACCACGACAGGATTCACCCCTCCACTTT. Its protein is CASSPPRQDSPLHF.

The rearrangement joins TRBV27 to TRBJ2-6, with D hard to call. CDR1 MNHEY and CDR2 SMNVEV come from the germline V gene (reference sequence). Trimming removed 2 bases at V and 0 bases at J, with 5 bases between. The CDR3 loop spans 15 amino acids. CDR3 sequence reads: CASSLIFSGANVLTF. DNA of the CDR3: TGTGCCAGCAGTTTAATCTTCTCTGGGGCCAACGTCCTGACTTTC.

In its sample, this clone was seen once. The rearrangement joins TRBV6-5 to TRBJ1-4; 7 bases align to TRBD1. Germline CDR1 and CDR2: MNHEY and SVGAGI. Losses at the gene ends were 5 bases for V and 10 bases for J; bases not matched to a gene: 13. The CDR3 sequence is 15 residues long. In DNA, the CDR3 is TGTGCCAGCAGTCCAGGACAGGCCTCAGTGGGAAAACTGTTTTTT. Its protein product is CASSPGQASVGKLFF.

This clone showed up just a few times. The chain employs TRBV5-4 and TRBJ2-1; 16 bases agree with TRBD2. Trimming at V came to 3 bases and at J to 10 bases, leaving 7 bases not matched to a gene. The CDR3 contains 16 residues. Germline V gene data show CDR1 as SGHNT and CDR2 as YYREEE (reference sequence). CDR3: CASSSGTSGGAAEQFF. The CDR3 region has the DNA TGTGCCAGCAGCTCCGGGACTAGCGGGGGGGCTGCCGAGCAGTTCTTC.

This clone was counted between two and nine times. This sample includes further DNA sequences coding for the same CDR3. The genes are TRBV30 and TRBJ1-1; D call uncertain. V shed 4 bases and J shed 3 bases, with 9 bases lying between them. The CDR3 is made up of 12 amino acids. The V gene's germline CDR1 is GTSNPN and CDR2 SVGIG (reference sequence). The CDR3 protein is CAWKQDYTEAFF. For the CDR3, the DNA is TGTGCCTGGAAGCAGGACTACACTGAAGCTTTCTTT.

V and J are TRBV5-4 and TRBJ2-7; TRBD1 agrees at 8 bases. With 4 bases clipped from V and 5 bases from J, the junction kept 5 bases outside the gene matches. Per germline, CDR1 SGHNT and CDR2 YYREEE (reference sequence). The CDR3 has 13 amino acids. CDR3 DNA: TGTGCCAGCAGCCTTCCACAGGGGGACGAGCAGTACTTC. Its translation: CASSLPQGDEQYF.

This chain connects TRBV9 to TRBJ2-1, with D perhaps TRBD2 (6 bases). CDR1 is SGDLS and CDR2 is YYNGEE in the germline V gene. V gave up 4 bases and J gave up 6 bases, with 11 bases separating them. The CDR3 runs 13 residues. DNA for the CDR3: TGTGCCAGCAGCAAACCCGGGAGCAATGAGCAGTTCTTC. Amino acids: CASSKPGSNEQFF.

This rearrangement joins TRBV5-1 to TRBJ1-2; TRBD1 might be the D (5 bases). CDR1 SGHRS and CDR2 YFSETQ come from the germline V gene. The CDR3 is made up of 15 amino acids. V was shortened by 0 bases and J by 5 bases, with 14 bases between the two germline ends. In nucleotides, the CDR3 is TGCGCCAGCAGCTTGGCCGGCGGGGGGGGATATGGCTACACCTTC. Its translation: CASSLAGGGGYGYTF.

This rearrangement joins TRBV19 to TRBJ2-1, with 9 bases that match TRBD1. The CDR3 contains 15 residues. V lost 5 bases to trimming and J lost 10 bases; unmatched junction nucleotides: 12. Germline V CDR1 and CDR2: LNHDA, SQIVND (reference sequence). The chain's CDR3 is CASSLTGTGTYEQFF. The CDR3, as DNA: TGTGCCAGTAGTTTAACCGGGACAGGGACGTACGAGCAGTTCTTC. The full variable domain, in which reference TRBV19 and TRBJ2-1 provide the parts outside the CDR3, is DGGITQSPKYLFRKEGQNVTLSCEQNLNHDAMYWYRQDPGQGLRLIYYSQIVNDFQKGDIAEGYSVSREKKESFPLTVTSAQKNPTAFYLCASSLTGTGTYEQFFGPGTRLTVL.

The chain joins TRBV10-3 to TRBJ2-1, with 7 bases that match TRBD1. The CDR3 extends over 13 amino acids. Per the germline V gene, CDR1 is ENHRY and CDR2 is SYGVKD. The V segment lost 4 bases and the J segment 8 bases; nucleotides outside the gene matches: 5. The CDR3 loop reads CAISGVGGHEQFF. CDR3 DNA: TGTGCCATCAGTGGGGTAGGGGGCCATGAGCAGTTCTTC.

The chain links TRBV9 to TRBJ2-7; TRBD2 is a possible D gene (7 bases). V dropped 0 bases and J dropped 6 bases, with 16 bases sitting between them. The CDR3 spans 15 residues. Germline CDR1 SGDLS, CDR2 YYNGEE. In DNA form, the CDR3 reads TGTGCCAGCAGCGTAGAGGGAAGGGGGGGAGGCGAGCAGTACTTC. Translating it yields CASSVEGRGGGEQYF.

The rearrangement uses TRBV6-6 and TRBJ2-4; TRBD1 matches 7 bases. After removal of 4 bases from V and 1 base from J, the junction contained 7 bases not matched to a gene. This CDR3 is 16 amino acids long. Germline V gives CDR1 MNHNY, CDR2 SVGAGI (reference sequence). The CDR3 here is CASSSLSGQAKNIQYF. The DNA for the CDR3 is TGTGCCAGCAGTTCCCTATCGGGACAGGCCAAAAACATTCAGTACTTC.

The chain joins TRBV5-1 to TRBJ1-2; D unresolved. CDR1 is SGHRS and CDR2 is YFSETQ in the germline V gene. Deletions cut 1 base from V and 2 bases from J, with 9 bases between. The CDR3 extends over 14 amino acids. CDR3 bases: TGCGCCAGCAGCTTGATGACTGCGAACTATGGCTACACCTTC. It yields the protein CASSLMTANYGYTF.

This chain uses TRBV6-5 with TRBJ1-2; a possible D gene is TRBD1 (5 bases). The CDR3 consists of 15 residues. Between the trimmed V and J ends, which lost 2 bases and 4 bases, there was a span of 14 bases. Looked up from germline, CDR1 is MNHEY and CDR2 is SVGAGI. The CDR3: CASSYPLGHRYGYTF. DNA for the CDR3: TGTGCCAGCAGTTACCCCCTTGGACACCGCTATGGCTACACCTTC.

The chain joins TRBV28 to TRBJ1-2; D unresolved. Trimming removed 3 bases at V and 4 bases at J, with 9 bases between. In germline, CDR1 is MDHEN, CDR2 SYDVKM. This CDR3 is built from 13 residues. CDR3 coding DNA: TGTGCCAGCAGTTTCCAACTCGCCTATGGCTACACCTTC. This gives the protein CASSFQLAYGYTF.

The chain uses TRBV11-1 and TRBJ2-7; TRBD1 aligns across 9 bases. V dropped 6 bases and J dropped 2; count of bases not matched to a gene: 20. Germline V gives CDR1 SGHAT, CDR2 FQDESV (reference sequence). The CDR3 has 19 residues. CDR3 sequence (DNA): TGTGCCAGCAGTACTGACAATTACCCCCGAGGGACAGGGCCCTACGAGCAGTACTTC. Its translation: CASSTDNYPRGTGPYEQYF. The full variable domain, completed using reference TRBV11-1 and TRBJ2-7, is EAEVAQSPRYKITEKSQAVAFWCDPISGHATLYWYRQILGQGPELLVQFQDESVVDDSQLPKDRFSAERLKGVDSTLKIQPAELGDSAMYLCASSTDNYPRGTGPYEQYFGPGTRLTVT.

CDR3 loop: CASSQRYGTSGGGSTDTQYF. The CDR3 coding sequence is TGCGCCAGCAGCCAACGCTACGGGACTAGCGGGGGGGGAAGCACAGATACGCAGTATTTT. The chain employs TRBV4-3 and TRBJ2-3; 16 bases are a match to TRBD2. V shed 2 bases and J 0 bases; nucleotides not matched to a gene: 8. CDR3 length equals 20 residues. Per the germline V gene, CDR1 is LGHNA and CDR2 is YSLEER.

This chain connects TRBV6-5 to TRBJ1-1; D ambiguous. Trimming shortened V by 5 bases and J by 1 base, and 11 bases separated the two germline ends. Germline V CDR1 and CDR2: MNHEY, SVGAGI. This CDR3 has 14 residues. The CDR3 region is CASSAYRSNTEAFF. The CDR3, as DNA: TGTGCCAGCAGTGCGTACAGATCGAACACTGAAGCTTTCTTT.

The genes are TRBV27 and TRBJ1-2; no firm D call. Trimming removed 4 bases at V and 7 bases at J, with 4 bases between. The CDR3 loop spans 10 amino acids. Germline V gene lookup returns CDR1 MNHEY and CDR2 SMNVEV (reference sequence). CDR3 protein: CASSSGGYTF. Written as DNA, the CDR3 is TGTGCCAGCAGTTCGGGTGGCTACACCTTC.

V is TRBV7-8 and J is TRBJ2-2; TRBD1 is a possible D gene (6 bases). Trimming removed 5 bases from V and 3 bases from J, with 13 bases in between. Germline lookup yields CDR1 SGHVS and CDR2 FQNEAQ. The CDR3 consists of 15 residues. The CDR3 reads CASSPGTYYTGELFF. CDR3 nucleotide sequence: TGTGCCAGCAGCCCCGGGACATACTACACCGGGGAGCTGTTTTTT.

CDR3 nucleotides: TGTGCCAGCAGCCCGAAAATAGCGGGCGCTCAAGAGACCCAGTACTTC. Amino acid sequence: CASSPKIAGAQETQYF. The chain links TRBV5-4 to TRBJ2-5, with 7 nucleotides matching TRBD2. This CDR3 has 16 residues. The V gene end was trimmed by 4 bases and the J gene end by 2 bases; junction bases not matched to a gene: 11. Germline lookup yields CDR1 SGHNT and CDR2 YYREEE (reference sequence).

This clone was seen more than once but under ten times. This chain uses TRBV19 with TRBJ1-4; TRBD1 matches at 9 bases. V shed 6 bases and J 10 bases; nucleotides not matched to a gene: 6. CDR3 length equals 13 residues. The germline gives CDR1 LNHDA, CDR2 SQIVND (reference sequence). The CDR3 protein is CASSLPGQGKLFF. As DNA, the CDR3 is TGTGCCAGTAGCCTCCCGGGACAGGGAAAACTGTTTTTT.

This sequence joins TRBV4-3 and TRBJ2-7; TRBD2 is a possible D gene (6 bases). Germline V gene sequence: CDR1 LGHNA, CDR2 YSLEER. This CDR3 has 15 amino acids. Trimming took off 4 bases at V and 3 bases at J, with 16 bases between the two ends. The CDR3 is CASSPRSGPHYEQYF. The CDR3 region has the DNA TGCGCCAGCAGCCCTCGGAGCGGGCCTCACTACGAGCAGTACTTC.

V is TRBV25-1 and J is TRBJ1-1; D remains unclear. CDR3 length: 16 residues. CDR1 and CDR2 (germline): MGHDK, SYGVNS. V was cut by 0 bases and J by 4 bases, with 15 bases left in between. CDR3 sequence: CASSEYIRPGATEAFF. For the CDR3, the DNA is TGTGCCAGCAGTGAATATATTCGCCCGGGTGCCACTGAAGCTTTCTTT.

The chain carries TRBV6-5 and TRBJ2-2; 7 bases fit TRBD2. V trimming: 4 bases; J trimming: 2 bases; junction bases outside the gene matches: 4. The CDR3 length is 15 residues. CDR1 and CDR2 (germline): MNHEY, SVGAGI. Written as DNA, the CDR3 is TGTGCCAGCAGTTTGGGACTAATAAACACCGGGGAGCTGTTTTTT. It specifies CASSLGLINTGELFF.